This TCR beta chain was captured by sequencing in a study of OX40 agonist ivuxolimab in advanced cancers. Study summary: The treatment was a fully human IgG2 OX40 agonist, ivuxolimab. Findings and limits, study-wide: With doses of 0.1 to 3.0 mg/kg, CD4+ and CD8+ blood T cells had undergone clonal expansion by week 6. Also present in some nonresponders was a low level of normalized T-cell clonal expansion.

Systemic immunosuppression or autoimmune disease history was grounds to exclude patients. With respect to this clone: Antigen specificity is unknown.

Assay: immunoSEQ multiplex PCR; the TCRdb copy retains only in-frame clones and omits some. The table includes about 80,000 clones, 80% to 90% detected once. This sample comprised CD4+ or CD8+ T cells sorted from blood, obtained in a trial of the OX40 agonist ivuxolimab. The TCR was taken from an adult with an advanced solid tumor such as melanoma, head and neck, liver or kidney cancer.

The CDR3 DNA reads as TGCAGCGTTGTGTTGACATACGAGCAGTACTTC. Protein: CSVVLTYEQYF. The chain carries TRBV29-1 and TRBJ2-7, with unresolved D. The CDR3 totals 11 residues. Germline CDR1 and CDR2: SQVTM and ANQGSEA. Trimming removed 4 bases at V and 4 bases at J, with 8 bases between.